Listed below are T cell receptor beta chains from one sample, sequenced in a study of T-cell memory formation after mild COVID-19. Each CDR3 protein is one row after TCRdb ran MiXCR on the 5' RACE reads. Of roughly 340,000 distinct CDR3 sequences listed, more than 20% were seen once; the top ten hold 21%. Sequencing was done on a sample of PBMCs or a T cell subset sorted from them (not recorded which). Source of these receptors: a man between 18 and 29 years old who had mild COVID-19 (a few samples of this study predate the infection). Cell type and time point are not known. The CDR3 runs from the conserved cysteine through the conserved F or W. The order of the fields is clone size, V gene, D gene, J gene, CDR3 DNA, CDR3 protein. The D gene is left open where the match is weak. A row's size may be missing; if present it is once, few, many or a size class.

clone_size: .
v_call: TRBV7-8
d_call: .
j_call: TRBJ2-5
cdr3_nt: TGTGCCAGCAGCCACTTTACCTGGGAGACCCAGTACTTC
cdr3_aa: CASSHFTWETQYF

clone_size: few
v_call: TRBV7-3
d_call: TRBD2
j_call: TRBJ2-3
cdr3_nt: TGTGCCAGCAGCCCAATAGCGGGGGGGCGTTTAGATACGCAGTATTTT
cdr3_aa: CASSPIAGGRLDTQYF

clone_size: many
v_call: TRBV7-8
d_call: TRBD1
j_call: TRBJ2-1
cdr3_nt: TGTGCCAGCAGTGTGCTCAGGGGACAGGAGCAGTTCTTC
cdr3_aa: CASSVLRGQEQFF

clone_size: few
v_call: TRBV12-3/TRBV12-4
d_call: TRBD2
j_call: TRBJ2-1
cdr3_nt: TGTGCCAGCAGTTGGGGGGGGAGCTCCTACAATGAGCAGTTCTTC
cdr3_aa: CASSWGGSSYNEQFF

clone_size: .
v_call: TRBV10-3
d_call: .
j_call: TRBJ2-1
cdr3_nt: TGTGCCGGAAGTTTAGCGCTCTACAATGAGCAGTTCTTC
cdr3_aa: CAGSLALYNEQFF

clone_size: .
v_call: TRBV4-3
d_call: TRBD2
j_call: TRBJ2-5
cdr3_nt: TGCGCCAGCAGCCGCGTAGCGGGGGGGCTGGAGACCCAGTACTTC
cdr3_aa: CASSRVAGGLETQYF

clone_size: few
v_call: TRBV5-1
d_call: TRBD2
j_call: TRBJ2-1
cdr3_nt: TGCGCCAGCAGCAGTTCGGGACTAGCGAGGGTCGATGAGCAGTTCTTC
cdr3_aa: CASSSSGLARVDEQFF

clone_size: few
v_call: TRBV6-2/TRBV6-3
d_call: .
j_call: TRBJ2-3
cdr3_nt: TGTGCCAGCAGTTACTCGAATGGCGGTACGCAGTATTTT
cdr3_aa: CASSYSNGGTQYF

clone_size: .
v_call: TRBV11-2
d_call: .
j_call: TRBJ2-4
cdr3_nt: TGTGCCAGCAGCTTAGATATCCAGGCGGGTGCGGCCAAAAACATTCAGTACTTC
cdr3_aa: CASSLDIQAGAAKNIQYF

clone_size: .
v_call: TRBV21-1
d_call: .
j_call: TRBJ2-3
cdr3_nt: TGTGCCAGCAGCAAAGAGTGGCAAGGGTCTTCTGGAGATACGCAGTATTTT
cdr3_aa: CASSKEWQGSSGDTQYF

clone_size: .
v_call: TRBV5-4
d_call: .
j_call: TRBJ2-7
cdr3_nt: TGTGCCAGCAGCTTGGCCTCGCGGGGGCGCTACGAGCAGTACTTC
cdr3_aa: CASSLASRGRYEQYF

clone_size: once
v_call: TRBV5-1
d_call: .
j_call: TRBJ1-1
cdr3_nt: TGCGCCAGCAGCCTTCGCGAGAATGAGGACGCTTTCTTT
cdr3_aa: CASSLRENEDAFF

clone_size: few
v_call: TRBV10-3
d_call: .
j_call: TRBJ1-2
cdr3_nt: TGTGCCATCAGTGAACGACAGATCTACGGCTACACCTTC
cdr3_aa: CAISERQIYGYTF

clone_size: .
v_call: TRBV29-1
d_call: TRBD1
j_call: TRBJ1-2
cdr3_nt: TGCAGCGTTAGAGGGACAGTCAACTATGGCTACACCTTC
cdr3_aa: CSVRGTVNYGYTF

clone_size: .
v_call: TRBV27
d_call: .
j_call: TRBJ2-2
cdr3_nt: TGTGCCAGCACTCTTCTGGGGATACCCGACCAGAACACCGGGGAGCTGTTTTTT
cdr3_aa: CASTLLGIPDQNTGELFF

clone_size: few
v_call: TRBV20-1
d_call: TRBD2
j_call: TRBJ2-3
cdr3_nt: TGCAGTGCTAGAGGGTTCCTAGCGGGGGGCAATACGCAGTATTTT
cdr3_aa: CSARGFLAGGNTQYF

clone_size: few
v_call: TRBV5-1
d_call: TRBD1
j_call: TRBJ1-2
cdr3_nt: TGCGCCAGCAGCTTTACAGGACAGGGATATGGCTACACCTTC
cdr3_aa: CASSFTGQGYGYTF

clone_size: few
v_call: TRBV12-3/TRBV12-4
d_call: TRBD2
j_call: TRBJ2-5
cdr3_nt: TGTGCCAGCAGTCCCGCGGGGGGAGTAGAGACCCAGTACTTC
cdr3_aa: CASSPAGGVETQYF

clone_size: few
v_call: TRBV6-5
d_call: .
j_call: TRBJ1-2
cdr3_nt: TGTGCCAGCAGTTACTCGACAGGCCAAACTAACTATGGCTACACCTTC
cdr3_aa: CASSYSTGQTNYGYTF

clone_size: .
v_call: TRBV7-6
d_call: TRBD2
j_call: TRBJ2-3
cdr3_nt: TGTGCCAGCAGCGACCGGGTTAGCGGGAGTCCCGATACGCAGTATTTT
cdr3_aa: CASSDRVSGSPDTQYF

clone_size: many
v_call: TRBV7-2
d_call: .
j_call: TRBJ1-4
cdr3_nt: TGTGCCAGCAGCTTAGCGGGGTCAGGATATAATGAAAAACTGTTTTTT
cdr3_aa: CASSLAGSGYNEKLFF

clone_size: .
v_call: TRBV28
d_call: .
j_call: TRBJ1-5
cdr3_nt: TGTGCCAGCAGCCTCCCCCCCGCAGGGTCCCGGCCCCAGCATTTT
cdr3_aa: CASSLPPAGSRPQHF

clone_size: few
v_call: TRBV9
d_call: TRBD2
j_call: TRBJ2-5
cdr3_nt: TGTGCCAGCAGCGTAGCCAGCGGGGGGGCCGGGTTAGAGACCCAGTACTTC
cdr3_aa: CASSVASGGAGLETQYF

clone_size: .
v_call: TRBV12-3/TRBV12-4
d_call: .
j_call: TRBJ1-1
cdr3_nt: TGTGCCACAGAGACAGTTCACACTGAAGCTTTCTTT
cdr3_aa: CATETVHTEAFF